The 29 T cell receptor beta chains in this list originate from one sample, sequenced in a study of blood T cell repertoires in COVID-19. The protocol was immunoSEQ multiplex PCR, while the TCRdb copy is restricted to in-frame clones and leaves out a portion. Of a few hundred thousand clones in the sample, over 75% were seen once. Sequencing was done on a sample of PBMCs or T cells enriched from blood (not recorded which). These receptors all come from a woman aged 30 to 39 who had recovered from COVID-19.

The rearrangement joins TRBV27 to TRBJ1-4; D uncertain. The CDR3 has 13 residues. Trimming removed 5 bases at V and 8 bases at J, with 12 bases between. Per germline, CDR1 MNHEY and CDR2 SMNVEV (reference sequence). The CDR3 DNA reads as TGTGCCAGCAGTACACACCGGGGAGAAAAACTGTTTTTT. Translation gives CASSTHRGEKLFF.

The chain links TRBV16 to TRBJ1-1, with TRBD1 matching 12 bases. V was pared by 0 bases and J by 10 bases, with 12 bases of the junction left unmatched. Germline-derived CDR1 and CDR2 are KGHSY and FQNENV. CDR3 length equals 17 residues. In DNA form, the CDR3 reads TGTGCCAGCAGCCAATCGCGGGGACAGGGGGCGCTTGGGGGAGCTTTCTTT. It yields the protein CASSQSRGQGALGGAFF.

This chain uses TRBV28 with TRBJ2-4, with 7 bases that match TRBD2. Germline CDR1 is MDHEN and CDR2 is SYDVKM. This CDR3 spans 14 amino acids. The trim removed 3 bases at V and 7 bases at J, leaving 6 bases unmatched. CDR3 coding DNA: TGTGCCAGCAGTTTTAAAGCGGGGATTAACATTCAGTACTTC. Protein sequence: CASSFKAGINIQYF. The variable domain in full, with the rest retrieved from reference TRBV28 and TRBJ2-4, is DVKVTQSSRYLVKRTGEKVFLECVQDMDHENMFWYRQDPGLGLRLIYFSYDVKMKEKGDIPEGYSVSREKKERFSLILESASTNQTSMYLCASSFKAGINIQYFGAGTRLSVL.

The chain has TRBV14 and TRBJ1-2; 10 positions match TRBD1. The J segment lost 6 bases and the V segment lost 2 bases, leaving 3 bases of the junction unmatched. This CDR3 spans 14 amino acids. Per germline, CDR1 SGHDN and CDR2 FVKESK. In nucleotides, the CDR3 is TGTGCCAGCAGCCAACGGACAGGGGGTCATGGCTACACCTTC. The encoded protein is CASSQRTGGHGYTF. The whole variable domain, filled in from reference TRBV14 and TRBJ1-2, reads EAGVTQFPSHSVIEKGQTVTLRCDPISGHDNLYWYRRVMGKEIKFLLHFVKESKQDESGMPNNRFLAERTGGTYSTLKVQPAELEDSGVYFCASSQRTGGHGYTFGSGTRLTVV.

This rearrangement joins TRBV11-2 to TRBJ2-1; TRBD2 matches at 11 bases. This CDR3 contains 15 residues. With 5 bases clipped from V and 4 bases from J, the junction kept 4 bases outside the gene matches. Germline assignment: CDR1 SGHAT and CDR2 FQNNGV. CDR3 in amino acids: CASSETSGGYNEQFF. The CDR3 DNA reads TGTGCCAGCAGCGAAACTAGCGGGGGATACAATGAGCAGTTCTTC. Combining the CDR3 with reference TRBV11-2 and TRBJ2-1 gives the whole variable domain EAGVAQSPRYKIIEKRQSVAFWCNPISGHATLYWYQQILGQGPKLLIQFQNNGVVDDSQLPKDRFSAERLKGVDSTLKIQPAKLEDSAVYLCASSETSGGYNEQFFGPGTRLTVL.

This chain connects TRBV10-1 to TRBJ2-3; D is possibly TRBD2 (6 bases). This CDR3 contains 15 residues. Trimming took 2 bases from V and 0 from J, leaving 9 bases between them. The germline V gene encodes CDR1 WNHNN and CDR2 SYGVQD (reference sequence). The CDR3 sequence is CASSEDGTSTDTQYF. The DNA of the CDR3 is TGCGCCAGCAGTGAGGACGGGACTAGCACAGATACGCAGTATTTT.

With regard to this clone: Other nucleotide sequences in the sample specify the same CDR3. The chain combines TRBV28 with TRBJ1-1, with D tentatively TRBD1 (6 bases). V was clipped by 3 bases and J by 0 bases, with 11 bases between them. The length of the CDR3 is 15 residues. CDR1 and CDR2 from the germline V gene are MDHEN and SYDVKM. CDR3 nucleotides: TGTGCCAGCAGTTTGCCAGGACAGCTGAACACTGAAGCTTTCTTT. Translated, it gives CASSLPGQLNTEAFF.

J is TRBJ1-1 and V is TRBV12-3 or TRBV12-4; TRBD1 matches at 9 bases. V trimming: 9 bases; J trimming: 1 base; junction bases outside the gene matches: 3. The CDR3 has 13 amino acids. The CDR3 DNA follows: TGTGCCAGTACAGGGGGCGGGAACACTGAAGCTTTCTTT. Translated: CASTGGGNTEAFF.

CDR3 DNA sequence: TGTGCCAGCAGCTCGGGACAGAGTGAGAACTATGGCTACACCTTC. Protein: CASSSGQSENYGYTF. V gene TRBV5-8 combines with J gene TRBJ1-2, with TRBD1 identical over 7 bases. The CDR3 sequence is 15 residues long. The ends lost 3 bases at V and 2 bases at J; junction bases unmatched: 7. Looked up from germline, CDR1 is SGHTS and CDR2 is YDEGEE.

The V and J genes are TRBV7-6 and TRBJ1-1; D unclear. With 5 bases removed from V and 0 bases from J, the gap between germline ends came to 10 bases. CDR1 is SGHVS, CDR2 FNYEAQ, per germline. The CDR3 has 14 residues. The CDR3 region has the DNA TGTGCCAGCAGCCAGCGGGAGTTGAACACTGAAGCTTTCTTT. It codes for CASSQRELNTEAFF.

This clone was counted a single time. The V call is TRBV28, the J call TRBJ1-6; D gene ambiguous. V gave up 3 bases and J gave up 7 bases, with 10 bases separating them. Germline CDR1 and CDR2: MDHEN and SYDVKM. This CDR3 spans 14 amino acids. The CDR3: CASSFEARNSPLHF. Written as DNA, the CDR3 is TGTGCCAGCAGTTTCGAGGCACGGAATTCACCCCTCCACTTT.

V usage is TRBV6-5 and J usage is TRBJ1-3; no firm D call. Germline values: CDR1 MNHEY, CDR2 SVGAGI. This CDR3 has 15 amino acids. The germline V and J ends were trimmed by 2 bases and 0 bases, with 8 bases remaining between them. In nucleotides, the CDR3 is TGTGCCAGCAGTTACACAGCAACCTCTGGAAACACCATATATTTT. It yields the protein CASSYTATSGNTIYF.

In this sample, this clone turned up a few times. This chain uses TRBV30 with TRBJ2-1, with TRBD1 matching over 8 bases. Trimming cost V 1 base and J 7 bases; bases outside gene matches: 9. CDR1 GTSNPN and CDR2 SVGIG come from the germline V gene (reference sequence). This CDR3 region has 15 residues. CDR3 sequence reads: CAWSASRGLGNEQFF. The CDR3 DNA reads TGTGCCTGGAGTGCGTCCAGGGGGCTCGGAAATGAGCAGTTCTTC.

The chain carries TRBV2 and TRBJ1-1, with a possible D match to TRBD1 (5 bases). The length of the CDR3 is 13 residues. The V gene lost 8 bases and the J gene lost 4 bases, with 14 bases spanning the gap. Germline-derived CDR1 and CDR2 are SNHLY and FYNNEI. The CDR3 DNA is TGTGCCAGCCGGACAACAGACTTCACTGAAGCTTTCTTT. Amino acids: CASRTTDFTEAFF.

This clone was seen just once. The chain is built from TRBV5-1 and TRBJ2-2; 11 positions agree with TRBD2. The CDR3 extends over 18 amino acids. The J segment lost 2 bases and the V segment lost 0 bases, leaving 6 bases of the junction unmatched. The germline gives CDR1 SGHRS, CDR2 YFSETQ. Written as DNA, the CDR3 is TGCGCCAGCAGCTTGGATCTACTAGCGGGGGCCAACACCGGGGAGCTGTTTTTT. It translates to CASSLDLLAGANTGELFF.

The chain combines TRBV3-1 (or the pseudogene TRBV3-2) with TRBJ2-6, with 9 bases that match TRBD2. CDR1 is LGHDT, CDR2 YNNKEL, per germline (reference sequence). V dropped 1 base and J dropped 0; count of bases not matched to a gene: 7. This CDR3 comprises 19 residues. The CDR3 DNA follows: TGTGCCAGCAGCCAAGGTGCCAGCGGGGGGCTCTCTGGGGCCAACGTCCTGACTTTC. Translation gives CASSQGASGGLSGANVLTF.

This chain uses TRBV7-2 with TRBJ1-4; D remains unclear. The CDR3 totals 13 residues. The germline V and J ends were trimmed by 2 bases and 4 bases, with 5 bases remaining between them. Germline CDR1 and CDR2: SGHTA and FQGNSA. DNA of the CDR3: TGTGCCAGCAGCTTAACGGGTAATGAAAAACTGTTTTTT. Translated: CASSLTGNEKLFF.

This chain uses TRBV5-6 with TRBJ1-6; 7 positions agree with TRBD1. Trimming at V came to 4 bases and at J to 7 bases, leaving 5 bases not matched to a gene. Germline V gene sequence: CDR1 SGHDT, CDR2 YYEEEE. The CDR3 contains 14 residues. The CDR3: CASSQGGRNSPLHF. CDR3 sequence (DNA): TGTGCCAGCAGCCAAGGGGGCAGGAATTCACCCCTCCACTTT. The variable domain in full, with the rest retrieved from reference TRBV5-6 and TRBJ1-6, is DAGVTQSPTHLIKTRGQQVTLRCSPKSGHDTVSWYQQALGQGPQFIFQYYEEEERQRGNFPDRFSGHQFPNYSSELNVNALLLGDSALYLCASSQGGRNSPLHFGNGTRLTVT.

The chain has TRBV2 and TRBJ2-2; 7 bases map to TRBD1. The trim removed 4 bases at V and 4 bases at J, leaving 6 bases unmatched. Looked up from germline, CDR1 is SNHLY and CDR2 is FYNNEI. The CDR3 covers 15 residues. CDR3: CASSVNRGVTGELFF. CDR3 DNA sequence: TGTGCCAGCAGTGTGAACAGGGGAGTCACCGGGGAGCTGTTTTTT.

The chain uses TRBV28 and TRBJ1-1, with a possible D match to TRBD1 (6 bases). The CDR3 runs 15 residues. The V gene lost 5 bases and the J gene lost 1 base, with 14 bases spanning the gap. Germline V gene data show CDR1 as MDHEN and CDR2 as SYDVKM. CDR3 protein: CASSGGRGQNTEAFF. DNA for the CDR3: TGTGCCAGCAGTGGAGGCAGGGGTCAGAACACTGAAGCTTTCTTT.

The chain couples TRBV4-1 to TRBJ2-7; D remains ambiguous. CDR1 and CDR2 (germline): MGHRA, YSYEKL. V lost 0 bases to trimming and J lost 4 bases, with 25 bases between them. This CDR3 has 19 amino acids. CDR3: CASSQDFIVNNRKKYEQYF. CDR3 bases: TGCGCCAGCAGCCAAGATTTTATCGTCAACAACCGAAAAAAATACGAGCAGTACTTC.

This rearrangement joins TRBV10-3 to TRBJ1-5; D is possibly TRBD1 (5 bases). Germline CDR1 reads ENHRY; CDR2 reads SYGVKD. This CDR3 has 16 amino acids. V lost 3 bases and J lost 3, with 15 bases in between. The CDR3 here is CAISDATPGINQPQHF. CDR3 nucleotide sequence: TGTGCCATCAGTGATGCCACACCAGGGATCAATCAGCCCCAGCATTTT.

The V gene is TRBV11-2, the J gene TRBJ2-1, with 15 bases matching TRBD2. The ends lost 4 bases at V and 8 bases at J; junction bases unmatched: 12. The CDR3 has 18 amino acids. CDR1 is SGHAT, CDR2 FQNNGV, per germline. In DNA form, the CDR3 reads TGTGCCAGCAGCTCACGGACTAGCGGGGGGGCCTCGACGTATGAGCAGTTCTTC. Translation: CASSSRTSGGASTYEQFF.

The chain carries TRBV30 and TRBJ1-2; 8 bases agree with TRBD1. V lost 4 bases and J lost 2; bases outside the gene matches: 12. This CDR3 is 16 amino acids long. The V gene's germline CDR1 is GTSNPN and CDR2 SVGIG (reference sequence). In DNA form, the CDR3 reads TGTGCCTGGATCCCTAGCAATCGACAGGGGAACTATGGCTACACCTTC. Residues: CAWIPSNRQGNYGYTF.

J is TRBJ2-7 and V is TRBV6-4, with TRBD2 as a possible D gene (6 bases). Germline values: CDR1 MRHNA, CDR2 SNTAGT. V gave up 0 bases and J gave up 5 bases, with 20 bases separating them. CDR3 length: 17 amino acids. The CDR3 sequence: CASSDSTRGPIGHEQYF. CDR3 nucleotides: TGTGCCAGCAGTGACTCGACGCGGGGCCCAATAGGACACGAGCAGTACTTC.

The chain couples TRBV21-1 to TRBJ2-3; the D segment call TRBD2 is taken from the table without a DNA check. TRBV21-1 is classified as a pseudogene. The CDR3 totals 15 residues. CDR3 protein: CASSPGGPHSDTQYF. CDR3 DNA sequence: TGTGCCAGCAGCCCGGGGGGGCCGCATTCGGATACGCAGTATTTT.

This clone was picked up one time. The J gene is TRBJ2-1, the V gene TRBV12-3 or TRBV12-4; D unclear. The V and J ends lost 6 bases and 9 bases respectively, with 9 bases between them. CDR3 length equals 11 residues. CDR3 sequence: CASSPFSEQFF. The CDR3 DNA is TGTGCCAGCAGCCCCTTTAGTGAGCAGTTCTTC.

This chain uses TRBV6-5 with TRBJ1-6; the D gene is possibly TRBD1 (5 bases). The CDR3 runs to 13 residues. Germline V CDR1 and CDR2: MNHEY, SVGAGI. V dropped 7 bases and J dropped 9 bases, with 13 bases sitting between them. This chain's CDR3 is CASTRWGGSPLHF. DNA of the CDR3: TGTGCCAGCACCCGGTGGGGGGGTTCACCCCTCCACTTT.

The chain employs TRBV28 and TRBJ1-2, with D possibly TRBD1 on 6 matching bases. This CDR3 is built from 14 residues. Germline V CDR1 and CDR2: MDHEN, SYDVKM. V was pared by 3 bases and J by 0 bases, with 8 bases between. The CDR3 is CASSFQGSNYGYTF. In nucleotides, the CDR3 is TGTGCCAGCAGTTTTCAGGGGTCTAACTATGGCTACACCTTC.